This TCR beta chain was recovered during a study of blood T cell repertoires in COVID-19 (dated by TCRdb to the early 2020s). Broadly, across the study: Samples from collaborators originated in the United States, Italy and Spain and spanned both the acute and convalescent phases of COVID-19. Where HLA class I and class II types were available, the types were taken from metadata supplied by the sample provider, not from assay-based typing. Deeply sampled blood TCRbeta repertoires from subjects exposed to, actively infected with, or recovered from COVID-19 were included in the dataset. The material from the prospective study consisted of cDNA or gDNA derived from T cells, B-cell-depleted T cells, or PBMCs. The repertoires were made available in a free public database intended to serve as a resource for research on the immune response to SARS-CoV-2. Sample metadata almost always included a de-identified subject ID, COVID-19 status, age in years and sex. The samples were drawn from two sources: the first 160 participants of the ongoing ImmuneRACE study, and 950 to 1,500 subjects contributed by 6 global collaborators. Summary of the overall study and its limitations: How much clinical and demographic metadata was included differed by source and by participant, and the metadata was provided uncurated.

A second Seattle source provided samples from volunteer blood donors who had recovered from COVID-19. Whole blood was collected in K2EDTA tubes by collaborating institutions according to the institutions' own protocols. Collaborator samples were shipped for TCRbeta analysis as frozen whole blood, isolated PBMCs, or DNA extracted from either sample type. The immunoSEQ Assay, a bias-controlled multiplex PCR, was used to amplify TCRbeta CDR3 regions from genomic DNA. Per the original workflow: Within the assay, amplification of reference gene primers was used to estimate how many nucleated cells each sample contained. Sequence reads were collapsed and filtered to measure the absolute abundance of every unique TCRbeta CDR3 rearrangement. For each sample, productive Simpson clonality was calculated as the square root of Simpson's diversity index over productive rearrangements. The table was pulled from immuneACCESS by TCRdb, which kept in-frame rearrangements only. Such tables lose some clones; where checked, under half of the loss comes from unresolved V genes, and the rest has no known cause. The V and J calls and the clone size are those of that table, but D and trimming were determined from the DNA. The sample yields about 130,000 clones; approximately 78% were counted once. The top ten hold approximately 11% of the sample.

To note about this clone: Its antigen is currently not known. Base qualities are not at hand, and no much larger clone is one base apart.

The CDR3 runs 15 residues from the cysteine to the phenylalanine. Only the CDR3 portion is preserved as DNA: 45 bases, with reading frame beginning at the first base. Trimming leaves V shorter by 3 bases and J shorter by 8 bases, with the junction holding 8 bases beyond the gene matches. CDR1 and CDR2 are read off the germline V gene as KGHDR and SFDVKD. The TCR was taken from a man aged 60 to 75 who had recovered from COVID-19. Recombination joined TRBV24-1 with TRBJ2-1, and TRBD2 matches 8 of the central bases. The sample consisted of peripheral blood. The DNA sequence is given as TGTGCCACCAGTGATATTGGCGGGAGGTTCGATGAGCAGTTCTTC. It encodes CATSDIGGRFDEQFF.